Listed below are T cell receptor beta chains from one sample, sequenced in a study of T cell responses to AZD1222 COVID-19 vaccine. Data came from immunoSEQ multiplex PCR; TCRdb stores just in-frame clones and leaves some out. The sample includes about 110,000 clones, approximately 90% seen only once; the top ten take approximately 8%. Material: peripheral blood, obtained on day 0 of AZD1222 vaccination. The receptor set was obtained from an adult in good health. CDR3s include the opening cysteine and the closing phenylalanine or tryptophan. The D gene is left open where the match is weak. The size entry is marked missing in some rows and otherwise reads once, few, many or a size class.

cdr3_aa: CASSQGGSNSPLHF
cdr3_nt: TGCGCCAGCAGCCAGGGCGGGAGCAATTCACCCCTCCACTTT
d_call: -
j_call: TRBJ1-6
v_call: TRBV4-1
clone_size: -

cdr3_aa: CASSLSSTGTYHYGYTF
cdr3_nt: TGTGCCAGCAGTTTGTCCTCGACAGGGACATATCATTATGGCTACACCTTC
d_call: TRBD1
j_call: TRBJ1-2
v_call: TRBV28
clone_size: -

cdr3_aa: CASSRSGTGGAVYGYTF
cdr3_nt: TGTGCCAGCAGTCGATCCGGGACAGGGGGCGCCGTCTATGGCTACACCTTC
d_call: TRBD1
j_call: TRBJ1-2
v_call: TRBV6-6
clone_size: -

cdr3_aa: CASSLESRGADTIYF
cdr3_nt: TGCGCCAGCAGCTTGGAGTCCAGGGGAGCGGACACCATATATTTT
d_call: -
j_call: TRBJ1-3
v_call: TRBV5-1
clone_size: -

cdr3_aa: CASSFSVVVGNTIYF
cdr3_nt: TGTGCCAGCAGCTTTTCGGTGGTTGTCGGAAACACCATATATTTT
d_call: -
j_call: TRBJ1-3
v_call: TRBV7-2
clone_size: -

cdr3_aa: CASSSDGIQETQYF
cdr3_nt: TGTGCCAGCAGTTCAGACGGAATCCAAGAGACCCAGTACTTC
d_call: -
j_call: TRBJ2-5
v_call: TRBV13
clone_size: -

cdr3_aa: CASSVSVGTEAFF
cdr3_nt: TGTGCCAGCAGCGTCTCAGTGGGGACTGAAGCTTTCTTT
d_call: -
j_call: TRBJ1-1
v_call: TRBV9
clone_size: -

cdr3_aa: CASSIGYQPQHF
cdr3_nt: TGTGCCAGTAGTATCGGTTATCAGCCCCAGCATTTT
d_call: -
j_call: TRBJ1-5
v_call: TRBV19
clone_size: -

cdr3_aa: CASSFWTADNEQFF
cdr3_nt: TGTGCCAGCAGCTTTTGGACAGCGGACAATGAGCAGTTCTTC
d_call: -
j_call: TRBJ2-1
v_call: TRBV7-9
clone_size: -

cdr3_aa: CASSQSDEQYF
cdr3_nt: TGTGCCAGCAGCCAGTCCGACGAGCAGTACTTC
d_call: -
j_call: TRBJ2-7
v_call: TRBV3-1/TRBV3-2
clone_size: -

cdr3_aa: CASSLQGALSTDTQYF
cdr3_nt: TGTGCCAGCAGCTTACAGGGGGCTTTGTCCACAGATACGCAGTATTTT
d_call: TRBD1
j_call: TRBJ2-3
v_call: TRBV5-4
clone_size: -

cdr3_aa: CASSPLPGTGNTIYF
cdr3_nt: TGTGCCAGCTCACCTCTCCCCGGGACTGGAAACACCATATATTTT
d_call: -
j_call: TRBJ1-3
v_call: TRBV18
clone_size: -

cdr3_aa: CASSYGRGNQPQHF
cdr3_nt: TGTGCCAGCAGTTACGGACGGGGCAATCAGCCCCAGCATTTT
d_call: -
j_call: TRBJ1-5
v_call: TRBV6-5
clone_size: -

cdr3_aa: CASSEVLVAGRRYSNQPQHF
cdr3_nt: TGTGCCAGCAGTGAAGTTCTTGTGGCAGGGAGGCGGTATAGCAATCAGCCCCAGCATTTT
d_call: -
j_call: TRBJ1-5
v_call: TRBV6-1
clone_size: -

cdr3_aa: CASSFRGSDTQYF
cdr3_nt: TGTGCCAGCAGTTTCCGAGGGTCAGATACGCAGTATTTT
d_call: -
j_call: TRBJ2-3
v_call: TRBV12-3/TRBV12-4
clone_size: -

cdr3_aa: CASSSEWTSVGYEQFF
cdr3_nt: TGTGCCAGCAGCTCAGAGTGGACTAGCGTAGGGTATGAGCAGTTCTTC
d_call: TRBD2
j_call: TRBJ2-1
v_call: TRBV11-2
clone_size: -

cdr3_aa: CASSLWGNTIYF
cdr3_nt: TGTGCCAGCAGTTTATGGGGAAACACCATATATTTT
d_call: -
j_call: TRBJ1-3
v_call: TRBV12-3/TRBV12-4
clone_size: -

cdr3_aa: CASSSRGGWGTEAFF
cdr3_nt: TGTGCCAGCAGTTCCCGAGGGGGCTGGGGCACTGAAGCTTTCTTT
d_call: TRBD1
j_call: TRBJ1-1
v_call: TRBV28
clone_size: -

cdr3_aa: CASSSRPRGTGELFF
cdr3_nt: TGTGCCAGCAGCTCTAGACCCCGAGGGACCGGGGAGCTGTTTTTT
d_call: -
j_call: TRBJ2-2
v_call: TRBV7-7
clone_size: -

cdr3_aa: CASSLWSVNSYTF
cdr3_nt: TGTGCCAGCAGTTTATGGTCCGTCAATAGCTACACCTTC
d_call: -
j_call: TRBJ1-2
v_call: TRBV28
clone_size: many

cdr3_aa: CASSEDGEPTYNEQFF
cdr3_nt: TGTGCCAGTAGTGAGGACGGGGAGCCAACCTACAATGAGCAGTTCTTC
d_call: -
j_call: TRBJ2-1
v_call: TRBV19
clone_size: -

cdr3_aa: CSWSSGETQYF
cdr3_nt: TGCAGTTGGTCCTCGGGGGAGACCCAGTACTTC
d_call: -
j_call: TRBJ2-5
v_call: TRBV29-1
clone_size: few

cdr3_aa: CASSFMGRVGGYTF
cdr3_nt: TGTGCCAGCAGCTTCATGGGGCGGGTGGGCGGCTACACCTTC
d_call: -
j_call: TRBJ1-2
v_call: TRBV5-4
clone_size: -

cdr3_aa: CVRFDFGTGIEKLFF
cdr3_nt: -
d_call: -
j_call: TRBJ1-4
v_call: TRBV7-5
clone_size: -

cdr3_aa: CASRGEGANYGYTF
cdr3_nt: TGCGCCAGCAGGGGGGAAGGAGCTAACTATGGCTACACCTTC
d_call: -
j_call: TRBJ1-2
v_call: TRBV5-1
clone_size: once

cdr3_aa: CASSFTSSSYEQYF
cdr3_nt: TGTGCCAGCAGTTTCACTTCCAGCTCCTACGAGCAGTACTTC
d_call: -
j_call: TRBJ2-7
v_call: TRBV28
clone_size: -

cdr3_aa: CASSLFWTGDQETQYF
cdr3_nt: TGTGCCAGCAGTCTTTTTTGGACAGGAGACCAAGAGACCCAGTACTTC
d_call: TRBD1
j_call: TRBJ2-5
v_call: TRBV28
clone_size: -